This T cell receptor beta chain was recovered during a study of T cell clonotyping in hematopoietic cell transplantation. Regarding the study as a whole: Recipient TCR diversity dropped after transplant; expanded clonotypes rose from day 30 to 180. No sorting was done, leaving CD4 and CD8 contributions mixed. At the given depth, recipient repertoires were over 97% de novo clonotypes. Higher Inverse Simpson Index values in graft donor and pretransplant recipient predicted broader posttransplant TCR diversity.

Concerning this clone itself: Antigen unknown.

CDR1 and CDR2 (germline): SNHLY, FYNNEI. The CDR3 is made up of 15 amino acids. V lost 1 base, J lost 5 bases, and 3 bases stayed unmatched. The data were produced by immunoSEQ multiplex PCR, yet TCRdb's version contains in-frame clones alone and is incomplete. Of over 35,000 clones in the sample, around nine tenths were seen once. This TCR was recovered from a woman aged 40 to 50 in good health. Some clones in this sample may be carry-over from other donors' samples. This chain links TRBV2 with TRBJ2-2, with 8 bases matching TRBD1. Source material: peripheral blood mononuclear cells. The CDR3 loop is CASSEGRGRTGELFF. In nucleotides, the CDR3 is TGTGCCAGCAGTGAAGGCAGGGGGCGTACCGGGGAGCTGTTTTTT.